This entry features one TCR beta chain sequence. What it recognizes is unknown. The sample belongs to a study of vaccination and CD4 T cells after COVID-19. Sequencing of cultured CD4+ T cell DNA used the Oncomine TCR Beta short-read assay. TCRdb redid the calling of the PCR reads with MiXCR, one entry per CDR3 protein. The sample shows some 10,000 distinct CDR3 sequences, around 42% of them seen only once. Indicated treatment: approximately 9-day PBMC culture with coronavirus spike peptide pools or control peptides (ViraFEST assay). V gave up 4 bases and J gave up 1 base, with 9 bases separating them. The CDR3 has 13 residues. CDR1 GTSNPN and CDR2 SVGIG come from the germline V gene (reference sequence).

This receptor was obtained from a human donor who had recovered from COVID-19. The chain couples TRBV30 to TRBJ2-3; D is unclear. Material: CD4+ T cells from blood, cultured in vitro. CDR3 DNA sequence: TGTGCCTGGACGGTTGGAGGCACAGATACGCAGTATTTT. Protein sequence: CAWTVGGTDTQYF.